The next 17 T cell receptor beta chains were all read from a single sample in a study of cytomegalovirus exposure and HLA in healthy donors. Researchers ran the PCR with 60 Vbeta and 13 Jbeta primers. Some clones are missing from TCRdb's copy, which holds only in-frame ones; the method was immunoSEQ multiplex PCR. In the table there are some 150,000 clones, over 60% of which are singletons. Sequenced material: PBMCs. Receptors were obtained from a woman aged 45 to 65 in good health and CMV-seronegative.

This clone came up a few times. This chain links TRBV5-1 with TRBJ2-5, with D tentatively TRBD1 (7 bases). Germline-derived CDR1 and CDR2 are SGHRS and YFSETQ. V was clipped by 0 bases and J by 5 bases, with 11 bases between them. This CDR3 comprises 14 residues. The CDR3 DNA is TGCGCCAGCAGCTTGGCACAGGGGAGGGAGACCCAGTACTTC. Amino acids: CASSLAQGRETQYF.

This rearrangement joins TRBV11-2 to TRBJ1-5; 8 nucleotides line up with TRBD1. Germline trimming cut 5 bases from V and 5 bases from J; bases unmatched to any gene: 2. Germline V gene lookup returns CDR1 SGHAT and CDR2 FQNNGV. The CDR3 covers 13 residues. The DNA for the CDR3 is TGTGCCAGCAGCACGGACAGGGATCAGCCCCAGCATTTT. Its translation: CASSTDRDQPQHF.

The chain joins TRBV28 to TRBJ2-4; 11 nucleotides align to TRBD2. This CDR3 is 17 amino acids long. Germline trimming cut 5 bases from V and 0 bases from J; bases unmatched to any gene: 6. The V gene's germline CDR1 is MDHEN and CDR2 SYDVKM. In DNA, the CDR3 is TGTGCCAGCAGTCCTGGGACTAGCGGACTAGCCAAAAACATTCAGTACTTC. This gives the protein CASSPGTSGLAKNIQYF.

The V call is TRBV2, the J call TRBJ2-2; no clear D gene. Germline CDR1 is SNHLY and CDR2 is FYNNEI. Trimming cost V 5 bases and J 4 bases, with 11 bases left between them. The CDR3 is 14 amino acids. The CDR3 bases are TGTGCCAGCAGTCTATTAGCTTTCACCGGGGAGCTGTTTTTT. Its protein product is CASSLLAFTGELFF.

This chain connects TRBV7-9 to TRBJ1-1; D not certain. The germline V and J ends were trimmed by 3 bases and 3 bases, with 5 bases remaining between them. The CDR3 contains 12 residues. The V gene's germline CDR1 is SEHNR and CDR2 FQNEAQ (reference sequence). This CDR3 is CASSFADTEAFF. CDR3 bases: TGTGCCAGCAGCTTTGCGGACACTGAAGCTTTCTTT.

V gene TRBV5-1 combines with J gene TRBJ2-1; D is possibly TRBD2 (6 bases). Germline lookup yields CDR1 SGHRS and CDR2 YFSETQ. The length of the CDR3 is 16 residues. The V end was cut by 4 bases, the J end by 0 bases, with 14 bases between. CDR3 loop: CASSPLGGFSYNEQFF. DNA of the CDR3: TGCGCCAGCAGCCCACTTGGGGGGTTCTCCTACAATGAGCAGTTCTTC.

V and J are TRBV7-8 and TRBJ2-7; 11 positions agree with TRBD2. Germline loops: CDR1 SGHVS, CDR2 FQNEAQ. After removal of 8 bases from V and 6 bases from J, the junction contained 21 bases not matched to a gene. This CDR3 is built from 18 residues. CDR3 nucleotide sequence: TGTGCCAGCCTCCGAGTTCGGGCTAGCGGGGGGATACTTGGCGAGCAGTACTTC. Amino acids: CASLRVRASGGILGEQYF.

The V gene is TRBV19, the J gene TRBJ1-2, with a weak D call TRBD1 (5 bases). Germline assignment: CDR1 LNHDA and CDR2 SQIVND (reference sequence). With 7 bases removed from V and 14 bases from J, the gap between germline ends came to 23 bases. The CDR3 contains 13 residues. The CDR3 reads CASTPRGTLRLTF. CDR3 nucleotide sequence: TGTGCCAGTACCCCCCGGGGGACCCTCCGGTTAACCTTC.

The chain uses TRBV11-2 and TRBJ1-4; 9 nucleotides match TRBD1. The CDR3 consists of 15 residues. Trimming cost V 6 bases and J 5 bases; bases outside gene matches: 7. Germline V CDR1 and CDR2: SGHAT, FQNNGV. The CDR3 spells CASRDRGLGNEKLFF. CDR3 sequence (DNA): TGTGCCAGCAGGGACAGGGGACTGGGAAATGAAAAACTGTTTTTT.

This chain connects TRBV5-1 to TRBJ2-1; D might be TRBD2 (7 bases). V lost 7 bases, J lost 0 bases, and 14 bases lay in between. CDR3 length: 15 amino acids. CDR1 is SGHRS and CDR2 is YFSETQ in the germline V gene. The CDR3 spells CASGEGGPSYNEQFF. CDR3 bases: TGCGCCAGCGGGGAGGGGGGGCCCTCCTACAATGAGCAGTTCTTC.

The rearrangement joins TRBV20-1 to TRBJ1-2; D is uncertain. With 5 bases removed from V and 8 bases from J, the gap between germline ends came to 12 bases. Germline V gene lookup returns CDR1 DFQATT and CDR2 SNEGSKA (reference sequence). This CDR3 has 11 residues. DNA of the CDR3: TGCAGTGCTCGTTCGTTAGAGGGCTACACCTTC. This translates into CSARSLEGYTF.

This clone appeared once. The gene calls are TRBV28 and TRBJ2-7, with D perhaps TRBD1 (6 bases). CDR3 length: 13 amino acids. V dropped 7 bases and J dropped 6 bases, with 16 bases sitting between them. Germline loops: CDR1 MDHEN, CDR2 SYDVKM. This CDR3 is CASTGQGRGEQYF. The CDR3 nucleotides are TGTGCCAGCACGGGGCAGGGGAGAGGCGAGCAGTACTTC.

This chain uses TRBV29-1 with TRBJ2-3; TRBD2 aligns across 12 bases. The CDR3 runs to 16 residues. The V gene end was trimmed by 1 base and the J gene end by 0 bases; junction bases not matched to a gene: 2. From germline, CDR1 is SQVTM and CDR2 ANQGSEA. This CDR3 reads CSVEGTSGGSTDTQYF. The CDR3 DNA follows: TGCAGCGTTGAAGGTACTAGCGGGGGGAGCACAGATACGCAGTATTTT.

The gene calls are TRBV2 and TRBJ2-1; 8 bases are a match to TRBD2. V lost 8 bases, J lost 9 bases, and 3 bases stayed unmatched. Per germline, CDR1 SNHLY and CDR2 FYNNEI. This CDR3 spans 11 amino acids. For the CDR3, the DNA is TGTGCCAGCTCCCGGGAGGGTGAGCAGTTCTTC. Translating it yields CASSREGEQFF.

This rearrangement joins TRBV28 to TRBJ2-5, with TRBD1 matching over 11 bases. CDR3 length: 17 amino acids. Losses at the gene ends were 5 bases for V and 5 bases for J; bases not matched to a gene: 13. The germline gives CDR1 MDHEN, CDR2 SYDVKM. DNA of the CDR3: TGTGCCAGCAGTGCGCTATGGACAGGGGGCAACGGGGAGACCCAGTACTTC. This encodes CASSALWTGGNGETQYF. The whole variable domain, filled in from reference TRBV28 and TRBJ2-5, reads DVKVTQSSRYLVKRTGEKVFLECVQDMDHENMFWYRQDPGLGLRLIYFSYDVKMKEKGDIPEGYSVSREKKERFSLILESASTNQTSMYLCASSALWTGGNGETQYFGPGTRLLVL.

The chain employs TRBV7-9 and TRBJ2-5; 14 bases fit TRBD2. Per the germline V gene, CDR1 is SEHNR and CDR2 is FQNEAQ (reference sequence). J lost 4 bases, V lost 0 bases, and 4 bases had no gene match. The CDR3 loop spans 17 amino acids. This CDR3 reads CASSLARGLAGVETQYF. CDR3 nucleotide sequence: TGTGCCAGCAGCTTAGCGCGGGGACTAGCGGGGGTAGAGACCCAGTACTTC.

The chain employs TRBV11-2 and TRBJ2-5; TRBD2 agrees at 8 bases. Trimming removed 5 bases from V and 4 bases from J; junction bases left unmatched: 12. The CDR3 runs to 16 residues. In germline, CDR1 is SGHAT, CDR2 FQNNGV. The CDR3 protein is CASSRLASGGAETQYF. For the CDR3, the DNA is TGTGCCAGCAGCCGACTAGCGAGCGGAGGTGCAGAGACCCAGTACTTC.